This T cell receptor beta chain was observed in a study of blood T cell repertoires in COVID-19. As for the study in general: PBMCs, B-cell-depleted T cells, or T cells were the source of the cDNA or gDNA that made up the material.

In the original workflow: By means of reference gene primer amplification, nucleated cell counts were estimated. Sequencing used immunoSEQ multiplex PCR; TCRdb keeps in-frame clones, though not all of them. The V and J calls and the clone size are those of that table, but D and trimming were determined from the DNA. The sample lists 40,000 to 50,000 clones; around 83% were seen once. V was clipped by 1 base and J by 10 bases; unmatched bases: 1. The CDR3 sequence is 14 residues long. Germline V gene sequence: CDR1 SGHAT, CDR2 FQNNGV. The gene calls are TRBV11-2 and TRBJ2-1; 13 nucleotides line up with TRBD2. The clonotype comes from an elderly woman with acute or convalescent COVID-19. The sample taken for sequencing was peripheral blood. The CDR3 here is CASSLGTSGGEQFF. The CDR3 DNA reads as TGTGCCAGCAGCTTAGGGACTAGCGGGGGCGAGCAGTTCTTC.